This TCR beta chain was captured by sequencing in a study of CXCR3-negative and CXCR3-positive naive CD8 T cells. Whole-study findings and limits: More hydrophobic TRB CDR3s were found in CXCR3-positive naive cells than in CXCR3-negative naive cells. Naive subsets expressed similar surface CD5; TRB CDR3 features served to infer TCR strength.

A note on this clonotype: Its matching antigen is unknown.

5' RACE with UMI labels generated the TRB cDNA libraries. TCRdb processed the 5' RACE reads again and assigns one entry to each CDR3 protein, with no DNA. This sample contains 65,000 to 75,000 distinct CDR3 sequences. Germline V lookup: CDR1 MNHEY, CDR2 SVGEGT. This CDR3 is 11 amino acids long. This receptor was taken from a human donor in good health. Some clones in this sample may be carry-over from other donors' samples. Specimen: naive CXCR3+ CD8+ T cells from blood. Subset given: CD45RO-CCR7+CD27+CD95- naive CD8+ T cells expressing CXCR3 (TNR3+). V and J are TRBV6-2 or TRBV6-3 and TRBJ2-1; TCRdb calls TRBD1, which cannot be checked without DNA. CDR3 sequence reads: CGAGHYNEQFF.